Each of the 28 T cell receptor beta chains below was sequenced from the same sample in a study of blood T cell repertoires in COVID-19. Profiled with immunoSEQ multiplex PCR; TCRdb holds only in-frame clones, not every one. The profile covers 200,000 to 250,000 clones, with around nine tenths appearing a single time and around 4.8% taken by the ten largest. The sequenced material came from peripheral blood. The receptor source for this set is a woman between 35 and 50 years old with acute or convalescent COVID-19.

This clone is a singleton in its sample. The V and J genes are TRBV19 and TRBJ2-2; D may be TRBD1 (5 bases). CDR1 and CDR2 from the germline V gene are LNHDA and SQIVND (reference sequence). The CDR3 consists of 14 residues. Trimming removed 4 bases at V and 3 bases at J, with 9 bases between. CDR3 nucleotide sequence: TGTGCCAGTAGTACCCGCAGGGACACCGGGGAGCTGTTTTTT. This translates into CASSTRRDTGELFF.

This clone was recorded only once. The chain joins TRBV18 to TRBJ2-7, with a weak D call TRBD2 (7 bases). This CDR3 contains 14 residues. Trimming pared 5 bases from V and 6 bases from J, leaving 17 bases between. The V gene's germline CDR1 is KGHSH and CDR2 LQKENI. CDR3 region: CASSVGGPGSEQYV. The CDR3 DNA reads as TGTGCCAGCTCAGTGGGGGGGCCAGGGAGCGAGCAGTACGTC.

The CDR3 protein is CASSSEWTGMNTEAFF. The CDR3, as DNA: TGCGCCAGCAGCTCAGAGTGGACGGGAATGAACACTGAAGCTTTCTTT. The chain recombines TRBV5-1 with TRBJ1-1; the D is unclear. The CDR3 spans 16 residues. Germline lookup yields CDR1 SGHRS and CDR2 YFSETQ. Trimming left V 3 bases short and J 0 bases short, with 15 bases between.

This chain connects TRBV7-2 to TRBJ2-3, with TRBD2 identical over 8 bases. V was clipped by 3 bases and J by 3 bases; unmatched bases: 2. Germline CDR1 and CDR2: SGHTA and FQGNSA. The CDR3 runs 14 residues. CDR3 loop: CASSFSGETDTQYF. CDR3 bases: TGTGCCAGCAGCTTTAGCGGGGAGACAGATACGCAGTATTTT.

This sequence joins TRBV4-1 and TRBJ2-1; TRBD2 agrees at 12 bases. The ends lost 4 bases at V and 8 bases at J; junction bases unmatched: 6. Per germline, CDR1 MGHRA and CDR2 YSYEKL. CDR3 length: 15 residues. The CDR3 sequence is CASSLGLAGVDEQFF. CDR3 coding DNA: TGCGCCAGCAGCCTGGGACTAGCGGGCGTCGATGAGCAGTTCTTC.

This clone was detected a few times. The genes are TRBV24-1 and TRBJ1-2; no reliable D call. Between the trimmed V and J ends, which lost 4 bases and 0 bases, there was a span of 26 bases. Germline V CDR1 and CDR2: KGHDR, SFDVKD. The CDR3 spans 20 residues. For the CDR3, the DNA is TGTGCCACCAGTGACCCCGGCGGGAATTGGCCCGTCCGAGCTAACTATGGCTACACCTTC. Amino acid sequence: CATSDPGGNWPVRANYGYTF.

The sample holds a few counts of this clone. V is TRBV19 and J is TRBJ2-1; 11 bases match TRBD2. The V gene's germline CDR1 is LNHDA and CDR2 SQIVND (reference sequence). V lost 6 bases and J lost 10; bases outside the gene matches: 8. CDR3 length equals 14 residues. CDR3: CASRNSGGAKEQFF. CDR3 DNA: TGTGCCAGTAGAAATAGCGGGGGGGCAAAAGAGCAGTTCTTC.

This clone has a handful of counts. V gene TRBV6-5 combines with J gene TRBJ1-4; weak D call: TRBD1 (5 bases). CDR1 is MNHEY, CDR2 SVGAGI, per germline. Trimming removed 6 bases at V and 3 bases at J, with 11 bases between. The CDR3 extends over 14 amino acids. CDR3 region: CASRDSRANEKLFF. The DNA of the CDR3 is TGTGCCAGCAGAGACAGCCGGGCTAATGAAAAACTGTTTTTT.

This sequence joins TRBV24-1 and TRBJ1-2; the D gene is possibly TRBD1 (6 bases). CDR3 size: 16 residues. The V gene lost 0 bases and the J gene lost 8 bases, with 18 bases spanning the gap. Per the germline V gene, CDR1 is KGHDR and CDR2 is SFDVKD. CDR3 nucleotides: TGTGCCACCAGTGATTTGAGGCACCCAGGGGAGTCGGGCTACACCTTC. Amino acids: CATSDLRHPGESGYTF.

J is TRBJ1-2 and V is TRBV19, with 7 bases matching TRBD1. CDR1 and CDR2 from the germline V gene are LNHDA and SQIVND (reference sequence). The CDR3 spans 15 residues. V dropped 5 bases and J dropped 3; count of bases not matched to a gene: 9. The CDR3, as DNA: TGTGCCAGTAGTCCCCCAGGGGGGATGGACTATGGCTACACCTTC. Encoded protein: CASSPPGGMDYGYTF.

The chain links TRBV6-1 to TRBJ1-2, with 9 nucleotides matching TRBD1. V lost 5 bases and J lost 8; bases outside the gene matches: 6. CDR3 length: 13 amino acids. Germline CDR1 reads MNHNS; CDR2 reads SASEGT. CDR3 loop: CASSSLQGAGYTF. The CDR3 DNA reads TGTGCCAGCAGTTCCCTACAGGGGGCGGGCTACACCTTC.

This chain connects TRBV30 to TRBJ1-2, with D possibly TRBD1 on 5 matching bases. The CDR3 is 14 residues long. Trimming took 1 base from V and 8 from J, leaving 17 bases between them. Germline V lookup: CDR1 GTSNPN, CDR2 SVGIG (reference sequence). CDR3 amino acids: CAWSGLRGGGGYTF. The CDR3 nucleotides read TGTGCCTGGAGTGGATTGCGCGGGGGAGGCGGCTACACCTTC.

The chain couples TRBV29-1 to TRBJ1-1; possible D gene TRBD1, 5 bases. This CDR3 is 14 amino acids long. Germline CDR1 is SQVTM and CDR2 is ANQGSEA. V dropped 7 bases and J dropped 2 bases, with 17 bases sitting between them. The CDR3 here is CSAWAGPFNTEAFF. CDR3 DNA sequence: TGCAGCGCGTGGGCGGGGCCCTTTAACACTGAAGCTTTCTTT. The variable domain in full, completed from reference TRBV29-1 and TRBJ1-1, reads SAVISQKPSRDICQRGTSLTIQCQVDSQVTMMFWYRQQPGQSLTLIATANQGSEATYESGFVIDKFPISRPNLTFSTLTVSNMSPEDSSIYLCSAWAGPFNTEAFFGQGTRLTVV.

This clone was seen a single time. The genes are TRBV5-1 and TRBJ2-5, with D maybe TRBD1 (6 bases). The germline V and J ends were trimmed by 4 bases and 7 bases, with 17 bases remaining between them. Germline CDR1 and CDR2: SGHRS and YFSETQ. The CDR3 spans 14 residues. The CDR3 here is CASSAQGPQTTQYF. Here the CDR3 DNA reads TGCGCCAGCAGCGCCCAGGGGCCCCAGACGACCCAGTACTTC.

The CDR3 here is CASSSLGLAGGFRSTDTQYF. The CDR3 region has the DNA TGCGCCAGCAGCTCTCTGGGACTAGCGGGGGGCTTTCGTAGCACAGATACGCAGTATTTT. The J gene is TRBJ2-3, the V gene TRBV4-1; 15 positions agree with TRBD2. Unmatched junction bases numbered 12, after V lost 5 bases and J lost 0 bases. CDR1 is MGHRA and CDR2 is YSYEKL in the germline V gene. CDR3 length: 20 residues.

The chain carries TRBV6-4 and TRBJ2-2, with TRBD1 as a possible D gene (5 bases). Trimming left V 5 bases short and J 4 bases short, with 14 bases between. The V gene's germline CDR1 is MRHNA and CDR2 SNTAGT. This CDR3 region has 15 residues. CDR3 region: CASSQGSQSTGELFF. For the CDR3, the DNA is TGTGCCAGCAGTCAGGGTTCACAGAGCACCGGGGAGCTGTTTTTT.

The chain links TRBV6-5 to TRBJ2-2, with 8 bases aligning to TRBD1. Trimming took 5 bases from V and 8 from J; bases not matched to a gene: 10. CDR1 is MNHEY, CDR2 SVGAGI, per germline. The CDR3 sequence is 15 residues long. The CDR3 coding sequence is TGTGCCAGCAGTCCGGGACAGGATGGATCGGGGGAGCTGTTTTTT. It codes for CASSPGQDGSGELFF.

The V gene is TRBV24-1, the J gene TRBJ2-2; tentative D call: TRBD2 (6 bases). The CDR3 has 14 residues. The germline V gene encodes CDR1 KGHDR and CDR2 SFDVKD. V gave up 8 bases and J gave up 3 bases, with 12 bases separating them. The CDR3 sequence is CATNGGGDTGELFF. In nucleotides, the CDR3 is TGTGCCACCAACGGGGGAGGTGACACCGGGGAGCTGTTTTTT.

This chain links TRBV23-1 with TRBJ2-3, with 7 bases aligning to TRBD2. TRBV23-1 is an ORF for which the function is uncertain. The CDR3 contains 15 residues. Unmatched junction bases numbered 5, after V lost 0 bases and J lost 5 bases. The CDR3: CASSQSCGEGDTQYF. CDR3 in DNA: TGCGCCAGCAGTCAATCGTGTGGGGAGGGAGATACGCAGTATTTT.

In this sample, this clone turned up once. CDR3 sequence (DNA): TGTGCCAGCAGTGTCGCCCTTCGGGTGAAGACAGATACGCAGTATTTT. Protein product: CASSVALRVKTDTQYF. This rearrangement joins TRBV2 to TRBJ2-3; D gene ambiguous. The V end lost 4 bases, the J end lost 3 bases, and 17 bases lay between the germline ends. Germline V gives CDR1 SNHLY, CDR2 FYNNEI. The CDR3 spans 16 residues.

This clone was picked up one time. The rearrangement links TRBV5-1 to TRBJ1-6; perhaps TRBD1 as D (5 bases). Germline V gene lookup returns CDR1 SGHRS and CDR2 YFSETQ. The V gene lost 4 bases and the J gene lost 4 bases, with 12 bases spanning the gap. This CDR3 is built from 15 residues. CDR3: CASSRGDGYNSPLHF. The DNA for the CDR3 is TGCGCCAGCAGCCGGGGGGACGGATATAATTCACCCCTCCACTTT.

The chain joins TRBV18 to TRBJ1-4; 9 bases match TRBD1. CDR1 KGHSH and CDR2 LQKENI come from the germline V gene. V shed 3 bases and J 5 bases; nucleotides not matched to a gene: 4. CDR3 size: 15 residues. This CDR3 reads CASSPGGQGNEKLFF. DNA of the CDR3: TGTGCCAGCTCACCTGGAGGACAGGGGAATGAAAAACTGTTTTTT. The whole variable domain, filled in from reference TRBV18 and TRBJ1-4, reads NAGVMQNPRHLVRRRGQEARLRCSPMKGHSHVYWYRQLPEEGLKFMVYLQKENIIDESGMPKERFSAEFPKEGPSILRIQQVVRGDSAAYFCASSPGGQGNEKLFFGSGTQLSVL.

V usage is TRBV30 and J usage is TRBJ2-3; 8 bases are a match to TRBD2. Looked up from germline, CDR1 is GTSNPN and CDR2 is SVGIG (reference sequence). The CDR3 has 15 residues. The V gene end was trimmed by 0 bases and the J gene end by 3 bases; junction bases not matched to a gene: 5. The CDR3, as DNA: TGTGCCTGGAGTGTATTCGGCGGGGGGACAGATACGCAGTATTTT. It encodes CAWSVFGGGTDTQYF. Based on the CDR3 plus reference TRBV30 and TRBJ2-3, the full variable domain is SQTIHQWPATLVQPVGSPLSLECTVEGTSNPNLYWYRQAAGRGLQLLFYSVGIGQISSEVPQNLSASRPQDRQFILSSKKLLLSDSGFYLCAWSVFGGGTDTQYFGPGTRLTVL.

The chain is built from TRBV14 and TRBJ1-5; D is undetermined. Trimming cost V 0 bases and J 7 bases, with 7 bases left between them. CDR3 length equals 13 residues. Germline values: CDR1 SGHDN, CDR2 FVKESK. CDR3 in DNA: TGTGCCAGCAGCCAAGATTGGCGGCAGCCCCAGCATTTT. Its protein is CASSQDWRQPQHF.

The rearrangement joins TRBV7-3 to TRBJ2-3; 8 positions agree with TRBD2. Germline CDR1 is SGHTA and CDR2 is FQGTGA. With V trimmed by 5 bases and J by 0 bases, 10 bases remained unmatched. The CDR3 has 17 amino acids. In DNA, the CDR3 is TGTGCCAGCAGCCCCATCGGGGGGGGTGCTAGCACAGATACGCAGTATTTT. This translates into CASSPIGGGASTDTQYF.

V is TRBV6-5 and J is TRBJ1-1; D gene uncertain. Germline V gives CDR1 MNHEY, CDR2 SVGAGI. Trimming took off 2 bases at V and 1 base at J, with 5 bases between the two ends. CDR3 length equals 13 residues. The chain's CDR3 is CASSYEQNTEAFF. For the CDR3, the DNA is TGTGCCAGCAGTTACGAGCAGAACACTGAAGCTTTCTTT.

This clone was picked up one time. V and J are TRBV4-1 and TRBJ2-1; TRBD2 aligns across 11 bases. The V gene's germline CDR1 is MGHRA and CDR2 YSYEKL. The CDR3 loop spans 16 amino acids. V lost 4 bases and J lost 4; bases outside the gene matches: 6. The CDR3 protein is CASSPIAGGRYNEQFF. Written as DNA, the CDR3 is TGCGCCAGCAGCCCAATAGCGGGGGGGCGGTACAATGAGCAGTTCTTC.

The chain joins TRBV5-6 to TRBJ1-2, with 8 bases aligning to TRBD1. The CDR3 totals 14 residues. V dropped 0 bases and J dropped 5; count of bases not matched to a gene: 3. CDR1 and CDR2 (germline): SGHDT, YYEEEE. The CDR3 is CASSLGDRMYGYTF. The CDR3 DNA sequence: TGTGCCAGCAGCTTGGGGGACAGGATGTATGGCTACACCTTC.